Following are 29 T cell receptor beta chains from one sample sequenced in a study of PD-1 blockade in classical Hodgkin lymphoma. Sequencing used immunoSEQ multiplex PCR; TCRdb keeps in-frame clones, though not all of them. Altogether 15,000 to 20,000 clones are present, around four fifths being singletons, with the ten largest covering 13%. Specified time point: cycle 4 day 1 (C4D1), after 6 weeks of nivolumab. Relapse after autologous stem cell transplantation occurred in every patient, and brentuximab vedotin exposure varied. The sample in question was peripheral blood mononuclear cells (PBMCs), obtained before the fourth cycle of nivolumab. These receptors were collected from a human donor with classical Hodgkin lymphoma.

The chain couples TRBV7-2 to TRBJ2-7, with 8 bases identical to TRBD2. Germline values: CDR1 SGHTA, CDR2 FQGNSA. The CDR3 loop spans 16 amino acids. J was trimmed by 2 bases and V by 2 bases; bases with no gene match: 8. The CDR3 loop reads CASSLTLAGRTYEQYF. CDR3 DNA sequence: TGTGCCAGCAGCTTAACTTTAGCGGGGAGAACCTACGAGCAGTACTTC.

This clone was recorded once. V is TRBV27 and J is TRBJ2-7; 8 positions match TRBD1. J gave up 2 bases and V 5 bases, and 8 bases lay outside the gene matches. There are 15 residues in the CDR3. Germline V gene lookup returns CDR1 MNHEY and CDR2 SMNVEV (reference sequence). The CDR3 DNA reads as TGTGCCAGCAGTCTCGTAGGGACAGGACCCTACGAGCAGTACTTC. Encoded protein: CASSLVGTGPYEQYF.

This clone was counted once. The genes are TRBV5-1 and TRBJ1-6, with D tentatively TRBD1 (5 bases). V lost 1 base and J 10 bases, leaving 15 bases between the germline ends. The CDR3 consists of 15 residues. Per germline, CDR1 SGHRS and CDR2 YFSETQ. The CDR3 nucleotides read TGCGCCAGCAGCTTGCAGGGAGATGTTAACTCACCCCTCCACTTT. This codes for CASSLQGDVNSPLHF.

The J gene is TRBJ2-5, the V gene TRBV5-1, with 14 positions matching TRBD2. Germline V gene lookup returns CDR1 SGHRS and CDR2 YFSETQ. J was trimmed by 7 bases and V by 4 bases; bases with no gene match: 3. The CDR3 is 14 amino acids. CDR3 residues: CASSPGLAGATQYF. The CDR3 region has the DNA TGCGCCAGCAGCCCGGGACTAGCGGGGGCGACCCAGTACTTC.

The CDR3 spells CASSQVNLVGRGQETQYF. The CDR3 DNA follows: TGCGCCAGCAGCCAGGTGAACCTAGTGGGGAGAGGGCAAGAGACCCAGTACTTC. The chain employs TRBV4-1 and TRBJ2-5; the D gene is possibly TRBD2 (5 bases). The V gene lost 3 bases and the J gene lost 2 bases, with 22 bases spanning the gap. Germline V gene lookup returns CDR1 MGHRA and CDR2 YSYEKL. This CDR3 spans 18 amino acids.

This chain uses TRBV4-2 with TRBJ2-2, with TRBD2 matching over 10 bases. The CDR3 loop spans 15 amino acids. The germline CDR1 and CDR2 sequences are LGHNA and YNFKEQ. The V gene end was trimmed by 4 bases and the J gene end by 6 bases; junction bases not matched to a gene: 5. DNA for the CDR3: TGTGCCAGCAGCCCCGATCTAGCGGGGGCCGGGGAGCTGTTTTTT. It translates to CASSPDLAGAGELFF.

This clone was found a few times. The gene calls are TRBV13 and TRBJ2-7; TRBD1 matches at 8 bases. The CDR3 runs 13 residues. V shed 4 bases, J shed 3 bases, and the junction held 2 bases outside the gene matches. Germline CDR1 reads PRHDT; CDR2 reads FYEKMQ (reference sequence). CDR3 protein: CASSSGQGYEQYF. The CDR3 DNA sequence: TGTGCCAGCAGCTCCGGACAGGGCTACGAGCAGTACTTC.

The chain combines TRBV5-1 with TRBJ2-1; 9 bases map to TRBD2. Germline loops: CDR1 SGHRS, CDR2 YFSETQ. The J segment lost 8 bases and the V segment lost 0 bases, leaving 12 bases of the junction unmatched. The CDR3 sequence is 17 residues long. As DNA, the CDR3 is TGCGCCAGCAGCTTGGCACGCGGGGGGGCATCGGGCGATGAGCAGTTCTTC. Amino acid sequence: CASSLARGGASGDEQFF.

The rearrangement uses TRBV2 and TRBJ2-5; no firm D call. This CDR3 contains 11 residues. V was pared by 4 bases and J by 5 bases, with 5 bases between. The germline CDR1 and CDR2 sequences are SNHLY and FYNNEI. CDR3 in amino acids: CASSVGETQYF. CDR3 DNA sequence: TGTGCCAGCAGTGTCGGGGAGACCCAGTACTTC.

The V gene is TRBV5-4, the J gene TRBJ2-2; D possibly corresponds to TRBD2 (6 bases). V gave up 1 base and J gave up 10 bases, with 11 bases separating them. The germline gives CDR1 SGHNT, CDR2 YYREEE (reference sequence). The CDR3 covers 13 residues. The CDR3 spells CASSLFWGEELFF. The CDR3 nucleotides read TGTGCCAGCAGCTTGTTCTGGGGGGAGGAGCTGTTTTTT. Full variable domain (missing parts from reference TRBV5-4 and TRBJ2-2): ETGVTQSPTHLIKTRGQQVTLRCSSQSGHNTVSWYQQALGQGPQFIFQYYREEENGRGNFPPRFSGLQFPNYSSELNVNALELDDSALYLCASSLFWGEELFFGEGSRLTVL.

This clone was counted a single time. CDR3 sequence reads: CASSSSKWGGADEQYF. The CDR3 bases are TGTGCCAGCAGCTCCTCCAAGTGGGGGGGCGCCGACGAGCAGTACTTC. This chain uses TRBV7-2 with TRBJ2-5; tentatively, D is TRBD2 (7 bases). The J call may be incorrect, as the DNA end agrees better with TRBJ2-7. Germline V gene sequence: CDR1 SGHTA, CDR2 FQGNSA. The CDR3 contains 16 residues.

V usage is TRBV5-1 and J usage is TRBJ1-4; TRBD1 matches 11 bases. This CDR3 is 17 amino acids long. From germline, CDR1 is SGHRS and CDR2 YFSETQ. J was trimmed by 7 bases and V by 4 bases; bases with no gene match: 12. The CDR3 spells CASSLVGPGQGVEKLFF. The CDR3 DNA follows: TGCGCCAGCAGCCTTGTGGGACCGGGACAGGGGGTTGAAAAACTGTTTTTT.

The V call is TRBV6-6, the J call TRBJ1-1; TRBD1 might be the D (5 bases). V lost 6 bases and J 6 bases, leaving 11 bases between the germline ends. CDR1 MNHNY and CDR2 SVGAGI come from the germline V gene (reference sequence). The CDR3 runs 12 residues. CDR3 region: CASSLRQSEAFF. In DNA form, the CDR3 reads TGTGCCAGCAGCCTAAGACAGTCTGAAGCTTTCTTT.

As concerns this clone: Other DNA sequences in this specimen translate into the identical CDR3. This chain connects TRBV7-9 to TRBJ2-5, with a weak D call TRBD2 (5 bases). Trimming shortened V by 1 base and J by 4 bases, and 13 bases separated the two germline ends. The CDR3 length is 15 residues. Germline V gene lookup returns CDR1 SEHNR and CDR2 FQNEAQ (reference sequence). CDR3 region: CASSLERLAGETQYF. As DNA, the CDR3 is TGTGCCAGCAGCTTAGAGAGACTCGCGGGAGAGACCCAGTACTTC.

This clone was picked up a small number of times. This chain uses TRBV5-1 with TRBJ1-6, with D maybe TRBD1 (6 bases). The ends were cut back, 0 bases at V and 5 bases at J, with 12 bases in the middle. Germline V gene sequence: CDR1 SGHRS, CDR2 YFSETQ. The CDR3 covers 16 residues. Written as DNA, the CDR3 is TGCGCCAGCAGCTTGGCTTCAGGGGTAGATAATTCACCCCTCCACTTT. Its translation: CASSLASGVDNSPLHF.

The genes are TRBV5-1 and TRBJ2-7; perhaps TRBD2 as D (6 bases). CDR1 SGHRS and CDR2 YFSETQ come from the germline V gene. CDR3 length: 13 amino acids. V was shortened by 0 bases and J by 5 bases, with 9 bases between the two germline ends. CDR3 nucleotide sequence: TGCGCCAGCAGCTTGGGGGGAGGTGACGAGCAGTACTTC. This sequence encodes CASSLGGGDEQYF.

V is TRBV7-9 and J is TRBJ1-5; no clear D. V was pared by 1 base and J by 6 bases, with 7 bases between. This CDR3 contains 13 residues. CDR1 and CDR2 from the germline V gene are SEHNR and FQNEAQ (reference sequence). The CDR3 sequence is CASSLEGRQPQHF. CDR3 DNA: TGTGCCAGCAGCTTAGAAGGTCGTCAGCCCCAGCATTTT.

The sample holds one count of this clone. This chain joins TRBV27 and TRBJ2-7, with D tentatively TRBD2 (6 bases). The V and J ends lost 5 bases and 2 bases respectively, with 10 bases between them. The CDR3 is 13 amino acids. Germline CDR1 is MNHEY and CDR2 is SMNVEV (reference sequence). The CDR3 DNA follows: TGTGCCAGCAGTATCCCGGGGGCCTACGAGCAGTACTTC. Translation: CASSIPGAYEQYF.

The rearrangement uses TRBV6-5 and TRBJ1-6, with 8 bases that match TRBD1. There are 14 residues in the CDR3. Germline-derived CDR1 and CDR2 are MNHEY and SVGAGI. The ends lost 3 bases at V and 11 bases at J; junction bases unmatched: 6. CDR3 protein: CASSYGQGRAPLHF. CDR3 coding DNA: TGTGCCAGCAGTTATGGACAGGGCCGTGCACCCCTCCACTTT.

This clone was picked up one time. The gene calls are TRBV20-1 and TRBJ1-2; D uncertain. Germline values: CDR1 DFQATT, CDR2 SNEGSKA (reference sequence). This CDR3 is built from 11 residues. With 3 bases removed from V and 4 bases from J, the gap between germline ends came to 6 bases. This CDR3 is CSASWAYGYTF. The CDR3 DNA is TGCAGTGCTAGCTGGGCCTATGGCTACACCTTC.

This clone has only a few counts. V is TRBV9 and J is TRBJ2-3, with 7 positions matching TRBD2. The germline CDR1 and CDR2 sequences are SGDLS and YYNGEE. Unmatched junction bases numbered 11, after V lost 6 bases and J lost 4 bases. This CDR3 spans 15 amino acids. The CDR3 loop is CASTSGLGRADTQYF. Written as DNA, the CDR3 is TGTGCCAGCACCTCAGGGTTGGGGAGGGCAGATACGCAGTATTTT.

V and J are TRBV7-9 and TRBJ1-2; TRBD1 matches 12 bases. Germline V CDR1 and CDR2: SEHNR, FQNEAQ (reference sequence). The J segment lost 4 bases and the V segment lost 5 bases, leaving 8 bases of the junction unmatched. The CDR3 sequence is 16 residues long. The CDR3 DNA is TGTGCCAGCAGCGCCTCCGGGACAGGGGGCGGCTATGGCTACACCTTC. Protein: CASSASGTGGGYGYTF.

V gene TRBV7-3 combines with J gene TRBJ2-1; no clear D gene. Germline V gene data show CDR1 as SGHTA and CDR2 as FQGTGA. Trimming took off 2 bases at V and 0 bases at J, with 11 bases between the two ends. This CDR3 region has 16 residues. This chain's CDR3 is CASSLYGPSSYNEQFF. CDR3 bases: TGTGCCAGCAGCTTATACGGACCCAGCTCCTACAATGAGCAGTTCTTC.

In its sample, this clone was seen once. The chain employs TRBV25-1 and TRBJ1-2; TRBD1 matches 7 bases. The V segment lost 4 bases and the J segment 4 bases; nucleotides outside the gene matches: 3. The CDR3 runs to 13 residues. Per germline, CDR1 MGHDK and CDR2 SYGVNS. CDR3 residues: CASSAGTVYGYTF. The CDR3 DNA follows: TGTGCCAGCAGTGCCGGGACAGTCTATGGCTACACCTTC.

V is TRBV5-5 and J is TRBJ2-5; 8 positions match TRBD1. V lost 0 bases and J lost 4; bases outside the gene matches: 5. Germline CDR1 reads SGHKS; CDR2 reads YYEKEE (reference sequence). The CDR3 has 15 residues. For the CDR3, the DNA is TGTGCCAGCAGCTTGGACGGACAGGGACTAGAGACCCAGTACTTC. Translated, it gives CASSLDGQGLETQYF.

The chain recombines TRBV4-1 with TRBJ2-1; 8 positions match TRBD2. Looked up from germline, CDR1 is MGHRA and CDR2 is YSYEKL. The CDR3 spans 15 residues. V lost 4 bases, J lost 7 bases, and 9 bases stayed unmatched. DNA of the CDR3: TGCGCCAGCAGCCCATTCCCGGGGGGGCAGAATGAGCAGTTCTTC. This codes for CASSPFPGGQNEQFF.

This clone was observed a single time. The rearrangement uses TRBV14 and TRBJ2-3, with 14 positions matching TRBD2. The V gene's germline CDR1 is SGHDN and CDR2 FVKESK. This CDR3 is 16 amino acids long. Unmatched junction bases numbered 9, after V lost 4 bases and J lost 9 bases. The CDR3 loop reads CASSRGTSGGRGTQYF. CDR3 bases: TGTGCCAGCAGCCGGGGGACTAGCGGGGGACGTGGCACGCAGTATTTT.

The chain couples TRBV7-9 to TRBJ2-1; D might be TRBD1 (5 bases). Germline V gene lookup returns CDR1 SEHNR and CDR2 FQNEAQ (reference sequence). This CDR3 has 13 amino acids. The V end was cut by 3 bases, the J end by 10 bases, with 13 bases between. The CDR3 spells CASSFSQVTEQFF. The CDR3 DNA follows: TGTGCCAGCAGCTTTTCACAGGTCACGGAGCAGTTCTTC.

This chain connects TRBV10-3 to TRBJ2-3, with TRBD2 as a possible D gene (5 bases). Trimming removed 0 bases from V and 0 bases from J, with 7 bases in between. The CDR3 contains 15 residues. Germline loops: CDR1 ENHRY, CDR2 SYGVKD. This chain's CDR3 is CAISESRASTDTQYF. In nucleotides, the CDR3 is TGTGCCATCAGTGAGTCGAGGGCGAGCACAGATACGCAGTATTTT.